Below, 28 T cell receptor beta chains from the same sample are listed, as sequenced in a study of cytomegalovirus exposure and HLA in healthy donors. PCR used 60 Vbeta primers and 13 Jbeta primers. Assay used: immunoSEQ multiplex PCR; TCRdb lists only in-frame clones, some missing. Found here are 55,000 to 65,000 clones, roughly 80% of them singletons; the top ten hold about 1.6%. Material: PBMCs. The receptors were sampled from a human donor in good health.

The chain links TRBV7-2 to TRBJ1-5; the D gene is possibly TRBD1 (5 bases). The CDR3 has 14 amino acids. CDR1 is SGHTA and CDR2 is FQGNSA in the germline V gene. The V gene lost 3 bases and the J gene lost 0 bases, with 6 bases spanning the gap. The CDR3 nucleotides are TGTGCCAGCAGCTTGACAGTTAGCAATCAGCCCCAGCATTTT. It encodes CASSLTVSNQPQHF.

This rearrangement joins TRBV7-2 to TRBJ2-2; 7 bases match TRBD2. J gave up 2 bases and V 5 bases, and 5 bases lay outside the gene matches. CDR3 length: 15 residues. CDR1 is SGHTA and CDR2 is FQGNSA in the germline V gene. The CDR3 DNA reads TGTGCCAGCAGCGCAGCGGGACTTAACACCGGGGAGCTGTTTTTT. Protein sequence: CASSAAGLNTGELFF.

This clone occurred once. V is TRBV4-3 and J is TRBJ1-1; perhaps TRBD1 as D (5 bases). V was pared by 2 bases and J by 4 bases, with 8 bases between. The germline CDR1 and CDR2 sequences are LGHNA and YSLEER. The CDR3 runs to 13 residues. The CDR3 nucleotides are TGCGCCAGCAGCCAACGGCAGGGCACTGAAGCTTTCTTT. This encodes CASSQRQGTEAFF.

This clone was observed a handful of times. For the CDR3, the DNA is TGTGCCAGCAGGGTTGGGGGACTAGCTCCAGATACGCAGTATTTT. Protein sequence: CASRVGGLAPDTQYF. The rearrangement uses TRBV5-4 and TRBJ2-3; TRBD2 agrees at 9 bases. CDR1 SGHNT and CDR2 YYREEE come from the germline V gene (reference sequence). CDR3 length: 15 amino acids. After removal of 5 bases from V and 4 bases from J, the junction contained 8 bases not matched to a gene.

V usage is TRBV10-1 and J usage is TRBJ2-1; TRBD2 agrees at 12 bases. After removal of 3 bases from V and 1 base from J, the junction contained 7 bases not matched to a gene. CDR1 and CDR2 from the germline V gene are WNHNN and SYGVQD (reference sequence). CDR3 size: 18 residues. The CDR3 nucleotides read TGCGCCAGCAGTGACGGGGGGCTAGCGGGAGGGTCCTACAATGAGCAGTTCTTC. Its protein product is CASSDGGLAGGSYNEQFF.

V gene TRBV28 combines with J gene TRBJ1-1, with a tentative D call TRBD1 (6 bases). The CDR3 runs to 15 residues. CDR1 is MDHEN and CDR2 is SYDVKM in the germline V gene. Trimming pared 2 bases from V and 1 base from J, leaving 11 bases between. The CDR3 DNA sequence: TGTGCCAGCAGTTTAGTCGGGACAACGAACACTGAAGCTTTCTTT. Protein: CASSLVGTTNTEAFF.

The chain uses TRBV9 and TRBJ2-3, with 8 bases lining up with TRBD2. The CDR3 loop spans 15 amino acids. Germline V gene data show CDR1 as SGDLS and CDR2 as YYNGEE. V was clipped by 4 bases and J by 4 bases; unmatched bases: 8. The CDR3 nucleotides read TGTGCCAGCAGCCCTCAAGCGGGAGACGCAGATACGCAGTATTTT. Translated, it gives CASSPQAGDADTQYF.

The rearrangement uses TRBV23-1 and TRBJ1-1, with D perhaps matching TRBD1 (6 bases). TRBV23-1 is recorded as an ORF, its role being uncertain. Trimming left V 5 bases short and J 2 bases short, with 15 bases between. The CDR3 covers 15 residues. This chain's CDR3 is CASSINRRGNTEAFF. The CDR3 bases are TGCGCCAGCAGTATAAACCGCAGGGGTAACACTGAAGCTTTCTTT.

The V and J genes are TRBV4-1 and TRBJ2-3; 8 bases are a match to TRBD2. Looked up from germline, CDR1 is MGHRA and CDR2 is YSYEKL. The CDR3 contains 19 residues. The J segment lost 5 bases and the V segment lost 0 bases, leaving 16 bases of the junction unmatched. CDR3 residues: CASSQDQGWSVTSVDTQYF. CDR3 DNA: TGCGCCAGCAGCCAAGATCAAGGTTGGTCGGTGACTAGCGTAGATACGCAGTATTTT.

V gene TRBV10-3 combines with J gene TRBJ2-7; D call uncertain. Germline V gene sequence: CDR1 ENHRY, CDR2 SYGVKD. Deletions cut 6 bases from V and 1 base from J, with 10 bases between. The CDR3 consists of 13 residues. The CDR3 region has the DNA TGTGCCATCAGGTACGACACGTCCTACGAGCAGTACTTC. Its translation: CAIRYDTSYEQYF.

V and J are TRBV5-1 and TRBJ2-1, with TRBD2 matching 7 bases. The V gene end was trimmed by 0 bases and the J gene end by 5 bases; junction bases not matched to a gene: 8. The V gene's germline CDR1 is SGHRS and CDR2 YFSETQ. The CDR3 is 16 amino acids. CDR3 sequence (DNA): TGCGCCAGCAGCTTGGCCTTGGCGGGAGCAGACAATGAGCAGTTCTTC. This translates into CASSLALAGADNEQFF.

In nucleotides, the CDR3 is TGTGCCAGCAGTTACCCCGGGACTTTCGAGCAGTACTTC. This encodes CASSYPGTFEQYF. The V call is TRBV6-5, the J call TRBJ2-5; a weak D match, TRBD2 (6 bases). The DNA end is more similar to TRBJ2-7, so the J call may be wrong. The CDR3 runs 13 residues. Germline V lookup: CDR1 MNHEY, CDR2 SVGAGI.

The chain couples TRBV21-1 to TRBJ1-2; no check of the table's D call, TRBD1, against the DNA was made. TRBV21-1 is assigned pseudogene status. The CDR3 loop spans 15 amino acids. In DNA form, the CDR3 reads TGTGCCAGCAGCAAACGAAGGGACAGGGGCAGATGCTACACCTTC. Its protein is CASSKRRDRGRCYTF.

The CDR3 coding sequence is TGCAGCGTTAGTCCAGGGATACTGAGCTCCCATGAGCAGTTCTTC. Translating it yields CSVSPGILSSHEQFF. This sequence joins TRBV29-1 and TRBJ2-1; perhaps TRBD1 as D (5 bases). The CDR3 covers 15 residues. V shed 5 bases and J shed 8 bases, with 22 bases lying between them. Germline V gives CDR1 SQVTM, CDR2 ANQGSEA.

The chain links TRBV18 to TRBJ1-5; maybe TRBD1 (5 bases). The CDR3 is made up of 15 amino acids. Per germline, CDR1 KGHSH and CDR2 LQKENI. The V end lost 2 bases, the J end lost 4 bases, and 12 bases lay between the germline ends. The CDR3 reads CASSPSAGPNQPQHF. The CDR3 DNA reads TGTGCCAGCTCACCATCGGCGGGGCCAAATCAGCCCCAGCATTTT.

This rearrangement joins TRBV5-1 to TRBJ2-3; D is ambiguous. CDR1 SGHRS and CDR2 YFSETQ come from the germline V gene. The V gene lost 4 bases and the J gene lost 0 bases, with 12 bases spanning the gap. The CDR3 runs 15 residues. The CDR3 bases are TGCGCCAGCAGCCTGTACAGTACTAGCACAGATACGCAGTATTTT. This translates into CASSLYSTSTDTQYF.

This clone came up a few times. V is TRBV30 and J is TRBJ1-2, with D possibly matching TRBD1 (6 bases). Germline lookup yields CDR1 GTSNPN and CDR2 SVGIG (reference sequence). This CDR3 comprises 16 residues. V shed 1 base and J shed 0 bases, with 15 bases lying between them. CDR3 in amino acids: CAWSAGQPKANYGYTF. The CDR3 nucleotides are TGTGCCTGGAGTGCAGGACAGCCAAAAGCTAACTATGGCTACACCTTC. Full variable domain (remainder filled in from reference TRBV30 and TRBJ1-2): SQTIHQWPATLVQPVGSPLSLECTVEGTSNPNLYWYRQAAGRGLQLLFYSVGIGQISSEVPQNLSASRPQDRQFILSSKKLLLSDSGFYLCAWSAGQPKANYGYTFGSGTRLTVV.

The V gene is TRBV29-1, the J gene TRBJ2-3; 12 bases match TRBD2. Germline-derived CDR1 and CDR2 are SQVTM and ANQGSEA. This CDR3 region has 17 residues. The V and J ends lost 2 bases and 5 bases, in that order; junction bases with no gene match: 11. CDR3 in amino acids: CSVEPGLTSGSQDTQYF. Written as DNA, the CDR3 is TGCAGCGTTGAACCAGGACTGACTAGCGGGAGTCAAGATACGCAGTATTTT.

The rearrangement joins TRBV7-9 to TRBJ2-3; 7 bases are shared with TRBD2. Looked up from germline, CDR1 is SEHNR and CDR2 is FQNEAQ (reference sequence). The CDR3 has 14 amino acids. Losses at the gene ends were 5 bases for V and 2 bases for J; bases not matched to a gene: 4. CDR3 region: CASSVTSPTDTQYF. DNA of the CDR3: TGTGCCAGCAGCGTGACTAGCCCCACAGATACGCAGTATTTT.

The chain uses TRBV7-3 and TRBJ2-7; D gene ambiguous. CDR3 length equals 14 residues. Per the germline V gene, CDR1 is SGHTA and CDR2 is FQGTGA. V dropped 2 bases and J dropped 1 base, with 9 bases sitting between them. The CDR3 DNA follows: TGTGCCAGCAGCTTAGGCGGTAATTCCTACGAGCAGTACTTC. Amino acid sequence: CASSLGGNSYEQYF.

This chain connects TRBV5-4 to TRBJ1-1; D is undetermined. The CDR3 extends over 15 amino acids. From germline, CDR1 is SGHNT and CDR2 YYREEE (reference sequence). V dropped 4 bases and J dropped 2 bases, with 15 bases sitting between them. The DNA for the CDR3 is TGTGCCAGCAGCCAACAGACTAAGAGAAACACTGAAGCTTTCTTT. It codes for CASSQQTKRNTEAFF.

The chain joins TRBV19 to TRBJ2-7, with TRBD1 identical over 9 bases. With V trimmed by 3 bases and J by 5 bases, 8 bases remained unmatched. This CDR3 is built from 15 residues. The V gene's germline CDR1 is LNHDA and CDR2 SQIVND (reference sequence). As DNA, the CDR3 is TGTGCCAGTAGTATTCTCCGGGACAGGGTGAACGAGCAGTACTTC. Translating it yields CASSILRDRVNEQYF.

The CDR3 region has the DNA TGTGCCAGCAGTGCTACAGGGGCCGGAAACACCATATATTTT. Its protein is CASSATGAGNTIYF. The chain links TRBV6-1 to TRBJ1-3; 7 bases match TRBD1. The CDR3 is made up of 14 amino acids. Germline V gives CDR1 MNHNS, CDR2 SASEGT. With V trimmed by 4 bases and J by 4 bases, 4 bases remained unmatched.

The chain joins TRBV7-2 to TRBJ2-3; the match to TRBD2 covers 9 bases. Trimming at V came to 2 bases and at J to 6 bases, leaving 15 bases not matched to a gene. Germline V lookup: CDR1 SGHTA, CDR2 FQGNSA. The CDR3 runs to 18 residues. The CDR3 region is CASSLKPLAGGPWDTQYF. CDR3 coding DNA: TGTGCCAGCAGCTTAAAACCGTTGGCGGGGGGGCCATGGGATACGCAGTATTTT.

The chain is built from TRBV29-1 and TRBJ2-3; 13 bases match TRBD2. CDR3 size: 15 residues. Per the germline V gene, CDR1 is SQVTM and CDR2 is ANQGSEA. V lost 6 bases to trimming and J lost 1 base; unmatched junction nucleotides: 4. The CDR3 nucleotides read TGCAGCGTACGAGGACTAGCGGGGGGCACAGATACGCAGTATTTT. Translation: CSVRGLAGGTDTQYF.

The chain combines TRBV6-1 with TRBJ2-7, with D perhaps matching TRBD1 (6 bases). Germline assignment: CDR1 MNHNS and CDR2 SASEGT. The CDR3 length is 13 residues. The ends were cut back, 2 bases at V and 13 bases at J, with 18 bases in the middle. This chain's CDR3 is CASSELGTSIRYF. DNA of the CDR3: TGTGCCAGCAGTGAATTAGGGACATCAATTCGTTACTTC.

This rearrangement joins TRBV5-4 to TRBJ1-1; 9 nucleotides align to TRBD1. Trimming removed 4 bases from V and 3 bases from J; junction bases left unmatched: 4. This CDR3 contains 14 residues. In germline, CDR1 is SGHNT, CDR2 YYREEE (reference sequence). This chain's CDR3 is CASSAQGADTEAFF. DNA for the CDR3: TGTGCCAGCAGCGCACAGGGGGCGGACACTGAAGCTTTCTTT.

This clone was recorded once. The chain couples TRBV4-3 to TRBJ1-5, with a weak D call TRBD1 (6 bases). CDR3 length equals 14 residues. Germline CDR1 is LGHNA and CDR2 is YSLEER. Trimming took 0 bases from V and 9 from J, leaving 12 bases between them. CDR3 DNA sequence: TGCGCCAGCAGCCAAGATCAAACAGGGTTGCCCCAGCATTTT. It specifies CASSQDQTGLPQHF.